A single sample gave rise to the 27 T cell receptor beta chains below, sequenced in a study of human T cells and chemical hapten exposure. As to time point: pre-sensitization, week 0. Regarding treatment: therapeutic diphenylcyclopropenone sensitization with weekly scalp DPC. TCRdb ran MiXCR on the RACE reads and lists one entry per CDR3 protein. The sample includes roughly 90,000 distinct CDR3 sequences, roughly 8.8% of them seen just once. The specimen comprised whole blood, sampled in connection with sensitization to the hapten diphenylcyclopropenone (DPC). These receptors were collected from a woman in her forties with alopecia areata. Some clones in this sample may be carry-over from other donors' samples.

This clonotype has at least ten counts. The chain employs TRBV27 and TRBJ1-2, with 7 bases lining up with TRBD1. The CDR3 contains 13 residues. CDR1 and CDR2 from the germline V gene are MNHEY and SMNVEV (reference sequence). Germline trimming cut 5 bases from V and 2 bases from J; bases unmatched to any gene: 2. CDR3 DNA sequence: TGTGCCAGCAGTGGGACAGAGAACTATGGCTACACCTTC. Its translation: CASSGTENYGYTF.

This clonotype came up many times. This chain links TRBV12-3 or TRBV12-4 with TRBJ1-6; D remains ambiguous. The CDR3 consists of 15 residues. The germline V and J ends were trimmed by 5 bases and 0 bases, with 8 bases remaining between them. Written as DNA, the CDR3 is TGTGCCAGCAGTATCCAGAGCTCCTATAATTCACCCCTCCACTTT. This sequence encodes CASSIQSSYNSPLHF.

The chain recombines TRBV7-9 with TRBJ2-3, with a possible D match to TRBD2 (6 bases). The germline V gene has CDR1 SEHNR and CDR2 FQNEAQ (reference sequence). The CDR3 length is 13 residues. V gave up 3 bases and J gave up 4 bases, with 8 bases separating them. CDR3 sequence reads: CASSFWGADTQYF. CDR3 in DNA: TGTGCCAGCAGCTTCTGGGGGGCAGATACGCAGTATTTT.

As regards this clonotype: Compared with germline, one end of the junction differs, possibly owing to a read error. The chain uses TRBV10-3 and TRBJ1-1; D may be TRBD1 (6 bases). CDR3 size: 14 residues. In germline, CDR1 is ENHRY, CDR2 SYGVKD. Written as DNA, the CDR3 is TGTGCCATCGGTGAAGGACAGATGAACACTGAAGCTTTCTTT. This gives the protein CAIGEGQMNTEAFF.

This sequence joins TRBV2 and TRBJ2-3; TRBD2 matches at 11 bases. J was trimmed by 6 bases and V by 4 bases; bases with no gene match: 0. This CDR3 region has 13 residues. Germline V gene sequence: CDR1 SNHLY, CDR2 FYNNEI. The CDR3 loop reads CASSGLAGDTQYF. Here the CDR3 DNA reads TGTGCCAGCAGTGGACTAGCGGGGGATACGCAGTATTTT.

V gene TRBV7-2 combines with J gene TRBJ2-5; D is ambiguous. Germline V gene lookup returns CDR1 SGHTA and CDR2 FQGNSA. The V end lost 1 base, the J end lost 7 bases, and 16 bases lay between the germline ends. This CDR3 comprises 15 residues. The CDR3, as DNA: TGTGCCAGCAGCTTAGACCCACCAGGACGGGTGACCCAGTACTTC. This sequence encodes CASSLDPPGRVTQYF.

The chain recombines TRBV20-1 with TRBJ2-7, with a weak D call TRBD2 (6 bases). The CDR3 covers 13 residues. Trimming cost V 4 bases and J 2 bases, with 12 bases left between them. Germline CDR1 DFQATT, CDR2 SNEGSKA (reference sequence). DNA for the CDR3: TGCAGTGCTATTATGACTAGTCCCTACGAGCAGTACTTC. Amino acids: CSAIMTSPYEQYF.

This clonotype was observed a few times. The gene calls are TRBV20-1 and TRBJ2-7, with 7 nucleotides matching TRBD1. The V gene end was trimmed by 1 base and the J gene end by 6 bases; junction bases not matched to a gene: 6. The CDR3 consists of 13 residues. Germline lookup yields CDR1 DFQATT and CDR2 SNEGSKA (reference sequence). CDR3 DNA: TGCAGTGCTAGAGGAATAGGGGGCGGCGAGCAGTACTTC. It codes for CSARGIGGGEQYF.

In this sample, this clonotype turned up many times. The CDR3 sequence is CSVEGVSLLAGRFF. The CDR3 nucleotides are TGCAGCGTTGAGGGCGTCTCCCTACTAGCGGGGAGGTTCTTC. This chain connects TRBV29-1 to TRBJ2-1; TRBD2 matches 10 bases. Per germline, CDR1 SQVTM and CDR2 ANQGSEA. This CDR3 is 14 amino acids long. J lost 15 bases, V lost 3 bases, and 14 bases had no gene match.

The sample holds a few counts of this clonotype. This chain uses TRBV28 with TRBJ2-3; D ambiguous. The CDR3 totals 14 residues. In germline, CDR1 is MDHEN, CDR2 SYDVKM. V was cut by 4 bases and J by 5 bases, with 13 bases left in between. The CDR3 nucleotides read TGTGCCAGCAGTTCCTTCCTTAAGGGAGATACGCAGTATTTT. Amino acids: CASSSFLKGDTQYF.

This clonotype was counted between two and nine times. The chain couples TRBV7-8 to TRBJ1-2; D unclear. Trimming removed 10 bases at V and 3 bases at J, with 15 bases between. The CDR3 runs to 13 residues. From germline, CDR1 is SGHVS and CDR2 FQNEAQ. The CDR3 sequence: CATQLGYDYGYTF. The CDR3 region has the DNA TGTGCCACCCAGCTGGGGTACGACTATGGCTACACCTTC.

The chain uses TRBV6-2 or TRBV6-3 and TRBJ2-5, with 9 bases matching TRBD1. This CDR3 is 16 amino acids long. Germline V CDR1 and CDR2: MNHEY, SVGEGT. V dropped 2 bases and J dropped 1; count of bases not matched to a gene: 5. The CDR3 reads CASSYSGTGPQETQYF. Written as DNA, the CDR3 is TGTGCCAGCAGTTACAGTGGGACAGGGCCCCAAGAGACCCAGTACTTC.

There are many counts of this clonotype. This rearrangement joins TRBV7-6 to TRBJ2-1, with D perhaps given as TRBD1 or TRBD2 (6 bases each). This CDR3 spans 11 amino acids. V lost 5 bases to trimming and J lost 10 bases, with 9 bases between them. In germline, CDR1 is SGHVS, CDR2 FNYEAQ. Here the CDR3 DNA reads TGTGCCAGCAGCCCCGGGGGCGAGCAGTTCTTC. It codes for CASSPGGEQFF.

The CDR3 DNA is TGTGCCAGCAGCCCAATTTCTGGGCTAGCGGGGGGGCATACCGGGGAGCTGTTTTTT. It yields the protein CASSPISGLAGGHTGELFF. V and J are TRBV5-6 and TRBJ2-2; 12 bases fit TRBD2. From germline, CDR1 is SGHDT and CDR2 YYEEEE. The trim removed 4 bases at V and 5 bases at J, leaving 15 bases unmatched. The CDR3 contains 19 residues.

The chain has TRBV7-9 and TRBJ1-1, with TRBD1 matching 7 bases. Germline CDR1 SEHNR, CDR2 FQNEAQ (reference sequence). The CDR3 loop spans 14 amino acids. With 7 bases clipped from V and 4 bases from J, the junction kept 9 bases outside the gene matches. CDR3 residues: CASTISRDSTEAFF. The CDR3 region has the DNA TGTGCCAGCACCATTAGCCGGGACAGCACTGAAGCTTTCTTT.

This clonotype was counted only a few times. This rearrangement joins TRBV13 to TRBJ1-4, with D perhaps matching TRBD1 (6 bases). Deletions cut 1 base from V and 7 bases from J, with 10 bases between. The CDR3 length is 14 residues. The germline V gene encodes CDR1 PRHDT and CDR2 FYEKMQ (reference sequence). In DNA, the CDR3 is TGTGCCAGCAGCTTAGAGGGGGTTGGTGAAAAACTGTTTTTT. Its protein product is CASSLEGVGEKLFF.

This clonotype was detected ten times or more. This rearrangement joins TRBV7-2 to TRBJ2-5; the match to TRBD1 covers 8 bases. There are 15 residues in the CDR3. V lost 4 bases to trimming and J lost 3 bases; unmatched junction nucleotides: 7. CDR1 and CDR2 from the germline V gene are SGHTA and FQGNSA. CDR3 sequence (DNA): TGTGCCAGCAGCTCCCGGACAGGGTTGGAAGAGACCCAGTACTTC. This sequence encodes CASSSRTGLEETQYF. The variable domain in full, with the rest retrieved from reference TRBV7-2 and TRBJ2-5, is GAGVSQSPSNKVTEKGKDVELRCDPISGHTALYWYRQSLGQGLEFLIYFQGNSAPDKSGLPSDRFSAERTGGSVSTLTIQRTQQEDSAVYLCASSSRTGLEETQYFGPGTRLLVL.

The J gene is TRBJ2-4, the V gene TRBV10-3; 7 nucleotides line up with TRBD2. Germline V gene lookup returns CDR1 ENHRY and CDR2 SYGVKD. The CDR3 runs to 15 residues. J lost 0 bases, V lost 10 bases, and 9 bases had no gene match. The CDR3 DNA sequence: TGTGCCACCGGGGGGACGGTCCTAGCCAAAAACATTCAGTACTTC. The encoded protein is CATGGTVLAKNIQYF.

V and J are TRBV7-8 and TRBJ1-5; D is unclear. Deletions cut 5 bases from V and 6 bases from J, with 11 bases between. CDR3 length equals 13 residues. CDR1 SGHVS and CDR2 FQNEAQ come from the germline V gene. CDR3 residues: CASSPRVGQPQHF. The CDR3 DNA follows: TGTGCCAGCAGCCCCCGCGTAGGTCAGCCCCAGCATTTT.

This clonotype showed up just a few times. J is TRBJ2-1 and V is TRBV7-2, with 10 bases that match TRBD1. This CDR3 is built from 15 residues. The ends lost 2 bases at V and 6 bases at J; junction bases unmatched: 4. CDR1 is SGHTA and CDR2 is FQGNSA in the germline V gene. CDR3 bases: TGTGCCAGCAGCTTAATGGACAGGGGGTCCAATGAGCAGTTCTTC. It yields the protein CASSLMDRGSNEQFF.

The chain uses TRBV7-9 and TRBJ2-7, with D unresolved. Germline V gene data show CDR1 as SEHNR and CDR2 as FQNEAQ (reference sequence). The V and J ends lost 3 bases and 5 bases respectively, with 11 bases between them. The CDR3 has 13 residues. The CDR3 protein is CASSFIGNDEQYF. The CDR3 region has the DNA TGTGCCAGCAGCTTTATAGGGAACGACGAGCAGTACTTC.

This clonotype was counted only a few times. The CDR3 reads CASSARQGGSYNEQFF. The CDR3 nucleotides are TGCGCCAGCAGTGCCCGACAGGGCGGCTCCTACAATGAGCAGTTCTTC. This chain uses TRBV5-1 with TRBJ2-1; TRBD1 agrees at 7 bases. CDR1 and CDR2 (germline): SGHRS, YFSETQ. The CDR3 has 16 amino acids. The V segment lost 5 bases and the J segment 0 bases; nucleotides outside the gene matches: 8.

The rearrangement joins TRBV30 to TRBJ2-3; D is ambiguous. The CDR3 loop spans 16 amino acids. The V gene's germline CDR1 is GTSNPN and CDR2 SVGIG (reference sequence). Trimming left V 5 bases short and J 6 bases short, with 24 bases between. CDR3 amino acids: CAWDSDGRASEDTQYF. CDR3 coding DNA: TGTGCCTGGGATTCGGACGGGCGCGCCTCCGAGGATACGCAGTATTTT.

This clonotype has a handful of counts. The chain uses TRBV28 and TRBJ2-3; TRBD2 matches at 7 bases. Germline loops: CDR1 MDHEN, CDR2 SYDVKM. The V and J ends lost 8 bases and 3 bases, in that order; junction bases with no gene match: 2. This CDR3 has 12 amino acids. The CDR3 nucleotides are TGTGCCAGCGGGCGGGGGACAGATACGCAGTATTTT. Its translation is CASGRGTDTQYF.

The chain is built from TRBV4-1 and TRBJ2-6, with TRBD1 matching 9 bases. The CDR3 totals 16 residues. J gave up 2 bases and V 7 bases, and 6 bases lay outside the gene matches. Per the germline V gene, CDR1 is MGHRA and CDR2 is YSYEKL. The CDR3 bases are TGCGCCAGCAACTCGGGACAGGGAGCTGGGGCCAACGTCCTGACTTTC. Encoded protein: CASNSGQGAGANVLTF.

For the CDR3, the DNA is TGTGCCAGCAAGGGGGCAACTAGCTCCTACGAGCAGTACTTC. Protein product: CASKGATSSYEQYF. The chain is built from TRBV2 and TRBJ2-7; TRBD1 matches at 7 bases. V lost 7 bases and J lost 0; bases outside the gene matches: 6. This CDR3 is built from 14 residues. Germline V lookup: CDR1 SNHLY, CDR2 FYNNEI.

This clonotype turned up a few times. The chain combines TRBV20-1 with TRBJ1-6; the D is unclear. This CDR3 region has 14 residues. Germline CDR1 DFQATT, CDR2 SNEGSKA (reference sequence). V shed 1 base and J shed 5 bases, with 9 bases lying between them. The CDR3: CSARGGKNNSPLHF. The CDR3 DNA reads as TGCAGTGCTAGAGGAGGAAAAAATAATTCACCCCTCCACTTT.